The subject of this entry is one T cell receptor (beta chain). Its antigen remains unknown. This specimen comes from a study of cytomegalovirus exposure and HLA in healthy donors. Study-wide results and limits: Association with HLA alleles at 0.05 false discovery rate was found for 16,951 TCR beta sequences in a later analysis.

The PCR contained 60 Vbeta and 13 Jbeta primers. Measured with immunoSEQ multiplex PCR; TCRdb has only the in-frame clones, and not every one. This table holds 200,000 or so clones, approximately 70% found once. Per germline, CDR1 SGHRS and CDR2 YFSETQ. The V gene end was trimmed by 1 base and the J gene end by 4 bases; junction bases not matched to a gene: 1. The CDR3 has 13 residues. The clonotype originates from a man aged 35 to 55 in good health and CMV-seropositive. Sequences were obtained from PBMCs. This chain connects TRBV5-1 to TRBJ2-7; 8 nucleotides align to TRBD1. For the CDR3, the DNA is TGCGCCAGCAGCTTGACAGGGGGTTACGAGCAGTACTTC. It yields the protein CASSLTGGYEQYF.